This T cell receptor (beta chain) derives from a study of shared clonotypes between healthy human individuals. This clone was detected only once. The antigen remains undetermined. Per the study methods: As immunoSEQ supplied junction-only sequences (without quality scores), filtering differed. Profiled with immunoSEQ multiplex PCR; TCRdb holds only in-frame clones, not every one. V, J and clone size are those of that table, while D and trimming were read from the DNA. The sample lists 550,000 to 800,000 clones; about nine tenths were seen once. Notes on the study in general: The sharing of about 5% of naive CD4 clonotypes was seen across several donors.

Per the germline V gene, CDR1 is MNHEY and CDR2 is SMNVEV (reference sequence). There are 18 residues in the CDR3. Trimming at V came to 6 bases and at J to 4 bases, leaving 19 bases not matched to a gene. There were only Caucasian adults among the donors, and all lived in Nashville, Tennessee. The chain carries TRBV27 and TRBJ2-7; 9 nucleotides line up with TRBD1. The specimen was memory CD8+ T cells from PBMCs. Sample subset: CD45RO+ cells pooled with CCR7-negative TemRA cells. This receptor was taken from a man aged 18 to 35 in good health. Some clones in this sample may be carry-over from other donors' samples. The CDR3 loop is CASRVRPWRQGDAYEQYF. CDR3 DNA sequence: TGTGCCAGCAGAGTCCGCCCCTGGAGACAGGGGGATGCGTACGAGCAGTACTTC.